This record looks at one TCR beta chain sequence and its context. This clonotype was seen more than once but under ten times. Which antigen it targets is not known. No much larger clone exists at a distance of one base, and base qualities are not known. The CDR3, cysteine through phenylalanine, is 14 amino acids long. Just the 42-base CDR3 DNA is kept, in frame starting at base 1. CDR1 and CDR2 (SGHTA, FQGNSA) derive from the germline V gene. V lost 1 base and J lost 3 bases; the stretch between them is 4 bases long. The data stem from a study of T cells in Graves' hyperthyroidism and ophthalmopathy (dated by TCRdb to the late 2010s). Looking at the study overall: Peripheral blood was collected at initial diagnosis, before any treatment. To identify distinguishing TCR V-J signatures, a discovery cohort of about 95 patients was used, comprising under 45 with Graves' ophthalmopathy and 57 with stable Graves' hyperthyroidism. Whether ophthalmopathy could be predicted prospectively was tested in an independent validation cohort made up of 18 to 20 hyperthyroidism patients plus 17 patients who later progressed to ophthalmopathy. For training and testing, the roughly 100 patients in the discovery cohort were randomly divided in a 7:3 ratio. The study also compared thyroid tissue and blood T-cell repertoires from a handful of Graves' hyperthyroidism patients. Once sampling was done, hyperthyroidism patients were given methimazole at a starting dose of 30 mg daily, whereas ophthalmopathy patients were given high-dose intravenous methylprednisolone. TCR Vbeta CDR3 sequencing of around 130 peripheral blood samples (over 40 ophthalmopathy, some 75 hyperthyroidism and approximately 17 progressor patients) is reported in the paper.

General study outcomes and caveats: In validation, progression to ophthalmopathy was predicted by the model with 70.59% sensitivity and 72% to 85% specificity, a median of approximately 6.5 months before onset. Most expanded thyroid clonotypes (frequency above 0.001) were also found in blood, which suggests that blood repertoires may mirror thyroid immune responses. A 13 V-J signature model separated ophthalmopathy from stable hyperthyroidism, with about 88% sensitivity and around 84% specificity in cross-validation and 80%/75% in testing. Sample size was not statistically predetermined, and investigators were not blinded to group allocation.

Stable Graves' hyperthyroidism was defined as no progression to ophthalmopathy during 18 months of follow-up. The hyperthyroidism patients were between 18 and 65 years old and newly diagnosed, with a disease duration of less than 2 months. Patients with uncontrolled infections, other autoimmune diseases, pregnancy or lactation were excluded. Diagnoses were established on the basis of clinical symptoms, serum thyroxine and TRAb, thyroid ultrasound, and orbital computed tomography. PBMCs were separated from about 10 ml of fresh peripheral blood using Ficoll-Paque density gradient centrifugation. Trizol reagent was used to extract total RNA, and RNA quality was then checked on an Agilent 2100 Bioanalyzer. The TCR beta CDR3 regions were amplified from RNA transcripts. The TCR CDR3 was subjected to a first round of RT-PCR using the HTBI primer set and the Qiagen OneStep RT-PCR kit. Libraries were constructed in a second round of multiplex PCR, after which size selection and purification were carried out. Sequencing of the libraries was done on an Illumina HiSeq2000 using paired-end 100 bp reads. The authors processed their data as follows. SOAPnuke was used to process the raw data, removing reads that contained adapters or uncalled bases, had a mean Phred below 15, or lacked an exact match to the constant primer or identifier. COPE v1.2.5 was used to merge the high-quality paired reads, and each unique nucleotide sequence was defined as a clonotype. Clonotypes were aligned to IMGT TRBV, TRBD and TRBJ reference segments using MiTCR v1.1. Analysis was restricted to V-J combinations with a frequency above 0.0001, which covered 98% to 99.2% of repertoires. The TCS score was defined as the ratio of F50 (clonal expansion) to E x V (chaos), calculated using BLOSUM62-based TCRdist between CDR3 peptides within each V-J. Welch's t-statistics and random forest reduced 514 V-J features to 10 to 15, which were used in a naive Bayes classifier (R e1071). TCRdb trimmed public reads at Q25 via fastp, called clones via MiXCR and kept in-frame beta chains. Records with the same CDR3 protein are collapsed into one entry carrying the most frequent genes and DNA. These V and J calls originate from TCRdb's pipeline instead of the authors' own analysis. Here the sample has under 800,000 distinct CDR3 sequences; about 14% occur a single time. The top ten hold 10% to 13% of the sample.

Sequenced: blood. The sequence came from a woman under 30 with Graves' hyperthyroidism. The rearranged segments are TRBV7-2 and TRBJ2-6; the D gene is not confidently resolved. CDR3 loop: CASSLGGGANVLTF. The bases are TGTGCCAGCAGCTTAGGGGGTGGGGCCAACGTCCTGACTTTC. Supplemented by the reference TRBV7-2 and TRBJ2-6 proteins around the CDR3, the complete variable domain is GAGVSQSPSNKVTEKGKDVELRCDPISGHTALYWYRQSLGQGLEFLIYFQGNSAPDKSGLPSDRFSAERTGGSVSTLTIQRTQQEDSAVYLCASSLGGGANVLTFGAGSRLTVL.